Listed below are T cell receptor beta chains from one sample, sequenced in a study of post-analysis software for immune sequencing data. TCRdb re-called the PCR reads through MiXCR, storing one row per CDR3 protein. The data contain 700,000 to 900,000 distinct CDR3 sequences, 35% to 55% of them singletons. Sequencing input: blood. Receptors originate from a girl aged 5 to 17 with multiple sclerosis. CDR3s include the opening cysteine and the closing phenylalanine or tryptophan. The order of the fields is V gene, CDR3 length, clone size, J gene, D gene, CDR3 protein, CDR3 DNA. A D gene is named only where the DNA matches it firmly. Not every row has a clone size; where given, it reads once, few, many or a size class.

TRBV27,16,-,TRBJ2-5,TRBD1,CASSRKTGGPQETQYF,TGTGCCAGCAGCCGTAAAACAGGGGGCCCCCAAGAGACCCAGTACTTC
TRBV20-1,16,-,TRBJ1-2,TRBD1,CSASNPGTGDSYGYTF,TGCAGTGCTAGCAATCCCGGGACAGGGGACAGCTATGGCTACACCTTC
TRBV27,11,-,TRBJ1-2,-,CASRGGDGYTF,TGTGCCAGCAGAGGCGGGGATGGCTACACCTTC
TRBV2,12,-,TRBJ2-7,TRBD2,CASRFTSDEQYF,TGTGCCAGCAGATTCACTAGCGACGAGCAGTACTTC
TRBV5-6,16,once,TRBJ1-2,-,CASSFPKLGVNYGYTF,TGTGCCAGCAGCTTTCCGAAGCTGGGGGTGAACTATGGCTACACCTTC
TRBV2,15,-,TRBJ2-7,-,CASSGRQVLTYEQYF,TGTGCCAGCAGTGGCAGACAGGTCCTGACCTACGAGCAGTACTTC
TRBV6-5,15,few,TRBJ1-2,-,CASSYGQRHTYGYTF,TGTGCCAGCAGTTACGGTCAGAGACACACTTATGGCTACACCTTC
TRBV21-1,15,few,TRBJ2-7,-,CASYPGRKGFGEQYF,TGTGCCAGCTACCCCGGGAGGAAGGGCTTCGGCGAGCAGTACTTC
TRBV29-1,14,once,TRBJ1-2,TRBD1,CSVQPGQVIGGYTF,TGCAGCGTGCAACCGGGACAGGTTATCGGTGGCTACACCTTC
TRBV6-6,16,-,TRBJ1-2,-,CASSYSNPGPNYGYTF,TGTGCCAGCAGTTACAGTAATCCGGGGCCCAACTATGGCTACACCTTC
TRBV20-1,14,-,TRBJ2-3,TRBD2,CSVPLAGVPDTQYF,TGCAGTGTTCCCCTAGCGGGAGTCCCAGATACGCAGTATTTT
TRBV20-1,14,-,TRBJ2-5,-,CSARDAARSETQYF,TGCAGTGCTAGAGACGCGGCTAGGTCCGAGACCCAGTACTTC
TRBV29-1,15,few,TRBJ2-1,TRBD2,CSVGTSGSTYNEQFF,TGCAGCGTGGGGACTAGCGGGAGCACCTACAATGAGCAGTTCTTC
TRBV4-3,15,-,TRBJ2-5,-,CASSQDGGSLETQYF,TGCGCCAGCAGCCAAGATGGAGGCAGCCTAGAGACCCAGTACTTC
TRBV9,15,once,TRBJ2-3,-,CASSVELHGSDTQYF,TGTGCCAGCAGCGTAGAGCTTCATGGGTCGGATACGCAGTATTTT
TRBV5-6,15,-,TRBJ2-7,TRBD2,CASSFLAASSYEQYF,TGTGCCAGCAGCTTTCTAGCGGCTAGCTCCTACGAGCAGTACTTC
TRBV28,14,-,TRBJ2-1,TRBD1,CASAPGQGPDEQFF,TGTGCCAGCGCACCGGGACAGGGGCCGGATGAGCAGTTCTTC
TRBV4-2,12,-,TRBJ2-7,-,CASSPSSGEQYF,TGTGCCAGCAGTCCGAGTTCCGGCGAGCAGTACTTC
TRBV25-1,13,few,TRBJ2-3,TRBD1,CASSKTGPDTQYF,TGTGCCAGCAGTAAGACAGGGCCAGATACGCAGTATTTT
TRBV6-2/TRBV6-3,16,few,TRBJ2-7,-,CASSYSMAGGTYEQYF,TGTGCCAGCAGTTACTCGATGGCAGGGGGGACCTACGAGCAGTACTTC
TRBV6-1,15,-,TRBJ2-5,TRBD1,CASSGGTAFLETQYF,TGTGCCAGCAGTGGAGGGACAGCCTTCCTGGAGACCCAGTACTTC
TRBV2,14,few,TRBJ1-5,TRBD1,CASRGTGSNQPQHF,TGTGCCAGCAGAGGGACAGGTAGCAATCAGCCCCAGCATTTT
TRBV12-3/TRBV12-4,14,-,TRBJ1-5,-,CASSWTVSNQPQHF,TGTGCCAGCAGTTGGACCGTTAGCAATCAGCCCCAGCATTTT
TRBV10-2,16,few,TRBJ2-4,TRBD2,CASRRTSGVGENIQYF,TGCGCCAGCAGGCGGACTAGCGGGGTGGGGGAGAACATTCAGTACTTC
TRBV7-9,17,few,TRBJ2-1,TRBD2,CASSPGSLAGSYNEQFF,TGTGCCAGCAGCCCGGGGTCACTAGCGGGAAGCTACAATGAGCAGTTCTTC
TRBV5-1,15,few,TRBJ2-3,TRBD1,CASSTIGDRTDTQYF,TGCGCCAGCAGCACCATTGGGGACAGGACAGATACGCAGTATTTT
TRBV6-6,14,-,TRBJ2-3,-,CASRGGRYTDTQYF,TGTGCCAGCAGGGGTGGACGGTACACAGATACGCAGTATTTT
TRBV18,16,-,TRBJ2-3,TRBD2,CASSPRAGGDTDTQYF,TGTGCCAGCTCACCACGCGCCGGGGGGGACACAGATACGCAGTATTTT
TRBV9,11,few,TRBJ2-2,-,CASMRNGELFF,TGTGCCAGCATGAGGAACGGGGAGCTGTTTTTT
TRBV27,15,few,TRBJ1-2,-,CASRGGTTTNYGYTF,TGTGCCAGCAGGGGAGGGACGACGACTAACTATGGCTACACCTTC
TRBV29-1,13,few,TRBJ2-3,-,CSVVSPSTDTQYF,TGCAGCGTTGTGTCTCCTAGCACAGATACGCAGTATTTT
TRBV30,14,-,TRBJ2-1,-,CAWSVRVGNNEQCF,TGTGCCTGGAGTGTACGGGTCGGGAACAATGAGCAGTGCTTC
TRBV5-6,15,-,TRBJ2-4,TRBD1,CASSLSTGTGSIQYF,TGTGCCAGCAGCTTGTCAACCGGGACAGGGAGCATTCAGTACTTC
TRBV6-5,17,-,TRBJ2-3,TRBD2,CASSYSTSGHSTDTQYF,TGTGCCAGCAGTTACTCGACTAGCGGCCATAGCACAGATACGCAGTATTTT
TRBV29-1,11,-,TRBJ2-1,TRBD1,CSVPGGNEQFF,TGCAGCGTGCCAGGGGGCAATGAGCAGTTCTTC
TRBV7-2,13,-,TRBJ2-7,TRBD2,CASSAAGGYEQYF,TGTGCCAGCAGCGCAGCGGGAGGGTACGAGCAGTACTTC
TRBV12-3/TRBV12-4,13,-,TRBJ1-2,-,CASSYLTSYGYTF,TGTGCCAGCAGTTACTTGACAAGCTATGGCTACACCTTC
TRBV29-1,14,once,TRBJ2-7,TRBD1,CSVVIQGASGEQYF,TGCAGCGTGGTGATACAGGGGGCAAGTGGCGAGCAGTACTTC
TRBV5-1,16,-,TRBJ2-5,TRBD2,CASSSGTSGRGNEQYF,TGCGCCAGCAGCTCCGGGACTAGCGGGAGGGGCAATGAGCAGTACTTC